These 20 T cell receptor beta chains were sequenced from one sample in a study of cytotoxic CD8 clonotypes in ibrutinib-treated CLL (dated by TCRdb to about 2021). Interpreted using the paper, the time point label stands for: progressive disease on ibrutinib. Libraries were constructed by the immunoSEQ multiplex PCR assay. TCRdb provides this immuneACCESS table in a form limited to in-frame rearrangements. Some clones are lacking; in checked studies, under half of them reflect an unresolved V gene, and why the rest are absent is not known. Counted in this sample were 150,000 to 200,000 clones; approximately 91% of them appeared once. Of the sample, around 3% falls within the top ten clones. The sequences come from PBMCs, collected at disease progression, from a patient treated with ibrutinib. The receptors here all came from a human donor with chronic lymphocytic leukemia.

V gene TRBV9 combines with J gene TRBJ2-6, with a possible D match to TRBD2 (5 bases). V lost 3 bases and J 4 bases, leaving 11 bases between the germline ends. Germline V gives CDR1 SGDLS, CDR2 YYNGEE. The CDR3 extends over 15 amino acids. The CDR3 DNA is TGTGCCAGCAGCGGGACTGGCCCCGGGGCCAACGTCCTGACTTTC. Translated, it gives CASSGTGPGANVLTF.

This chain links TRBV4-3 with TRBJ2-7; D might be TRBD1 (6 bases). V was clipped by 0 bases and J by 2 bases, with 20 bases between them. CDR3 length: 18 residues. CDR1 LGHNA and CDR2 YSLEER come from the germline V gene. CDR3 in DNA: TGCGCCAGCAGCCAAGAAGTTCGTGGGTATGCAGGGGCCTACGAGCAGTACTTC. As protein: CASSQEVRGYAGAYEQYF.

V gene TRBV4-1 combines with J gene TRBJ2-1; the D gene is possibly TRBD2 (5 bases). V lost 0 bases to trimming and J lost 3 bases, with 12 bases between them. Germline V lookup: CDR1 MGHRA, CDR2 YSYEKL. This CDR3 spans 16 amino acids. The CDR3 nucleotides are TGCGCCAGCAGCCAAGAAGAGAGAGGGTACTACAATGAGCAGTTCTTC. Its protein is CASSQEERGYYNEQFF.

The DNA for the CDR3 is TGTGCCTGGAGTGTCCCTATGAAAAACTATGGCTACACCTTC. This gives the protein CAWSVPMKNYGYTF. V and J are TRBV30 and TRBJ1-2; D remains ambiguous. Between the trimmed V and J ends, which lost 0 bases and 2 bases, there was a span of 10 bases. Germline loops: CDR1 GTSNPN, CDR2 SVGIG (reference sequence). This CDR3 is 14 amino acids long.

The V call is TRBV25-1, the J call TRBJ2-1, with 7 bases fitting TRBD2. Germline values: CDR1 MGHDK, CDR2 SYGVNS. There are 18 residues in the CDR3. Losses at the gene ends were 2 bases for V and 1 base for J; bases not matched to a gene: 11. For the CDR3, the DNA is TGTGCCAGCAGTGAAGGAGGAAGCGGGACGCTTTCCTACAATGAGCAGTTCTTC. This translates into CASSEGGSGTLSYNEQFF.

The genes are TRBV7-2 and TRBJ2-7, with a weak D call TRBD2 (6 bases). V lost 4 bases to trimming and J lost 2 bases, with 9 bases between them. Germline CDR1 reads SGHTA; CDR2 reads FQGNSA. CDR3 length: 13 residues. In DNA, the CDR3 is TGTGCCAGCAGCTCCCTAGCGCCCTACGAGCAGTACTTC. Translated: CASSSLAPYEQYF. The full variable domain, completed using reference TRBV7-2 and TRBJ2-7, is GAGVSQSPSNKVTEKGKDVELRCDPISGHTALYWYRQSLGQGLEFLIYFQGNSAPDKSGLPSDRFSAERTGGSVSTLTIQRTQQEDSAVYLCASSSLAPYEQYFGPGTRLTVT.

This chain uses TRBV11-1 with TRBJ2-3; TRBD1 aligns across 10 bases. The V and J ends lost 5 bases and 3 bases, in that order; junction bases with no gene match: 8. CDR1 and CDR2 from the germline V gene are SGHAT and FQDESV (reference sequence). The CDR3 covers 16 residues. DNA for the CDR3: TGTGCCAGCAGCCCGGGACAGGGGTTAATTACAGATACGCAGTATTTT. Translated, it gives CASSPGQGLITDTQYF.

The chain recombines TRBV14 with TRBJ2-3; no reliable D call. CDR3 length: 16 amino acids. From germline, CDR1 is SGHDN and CDR2 FVKESK. Trimming took off 0 bases at V and 1 base at J, with 11 bases between the two ends. In nucleotides, the CDR3 is TGTGCCAGCAGCCAAGATCTCGGCGTCCGCACAGATACGCAGTATTTT. Protein product: CASSQDLGVRTDTQYF.

V usage is TRBV28 and J usage is TRBJ2-2; TRBD2 agrees at 8 bases. This CDR3 region has 14 residues. Germline lookup yields CDR1 MDHEN and CDR2 SYDVKM. V was clipped by 6 bases and J by 7 bases; unmatched bases: 7. CDR3 protein: CASSIPGLDGELFF. CDR3 DNA: TGTGCCAGCAGCATACCGGGACTAGACGGGGAGCTGTTTTTT.

The V and J genes are TRBV27 and TRBJ2-7, with a weak D call TRBD1 (5 bases). The V end was cut by 5 bases, the J end by 0 bases, with 14 bases between. This CDR3 has 15 amino acids. Looked up from germline, CDR1 is MNHEY and CDR2 is SMNVEV (reference sequence). As DNA, the CDR3 is TGTGCCAGCAGTGGGATAAGTGACAGCTCCTACGAGCAGTACTTC. This sequence encodes CASSGISDSSYEQYF.

The chain couples TRBV20-1 to TRBJ1-1; D gene unclear. CDR3 length: 11 amino acids. Trimming removed 0 bases at V and 6 bases at J, with 5 bases between. Germline V gene sequence: CDR1 DFQATT, CDR2 SNEGSKA (reference sequence). CDR3 sequence (DNA): TGCAGTGCTAGAGACTGGCCTGAAGCTTTCTTT. Translated, it gives CSARDWPEAFF.

This clone was picked up a small number of times. The V and J genes are TRBV7-8 and TRBJ2-2, with 9 positions matching TRBD1. The CDR3 has 17 residues. Germline V gives CDR1 SGHVS, CDR2 FQNEAQ. After removal of 6 bases from V and 5 bases from J, the junction contained 13 bases not matched to a gene. The CDR3 region is CASRLSGTGTKTGELFF. In DNA, the CDR3 is TGTGCCAGCAGACTGTCGGGGACAGGGACAAAAACCGGGGAGCTGTTTTTT.

The rearrangement uses TRBV5-6 and TRBJ2-3, with 10 nucleotides matching TRBD2. Trimming at V came to 0 bases and at J to 3 bases, leaving 1 base not matched to a gene. Germline CDR1 is SGHDT and CDR2 is YYEEEE. CDR3 length: 15 amino acids. The CDR3 DNA reads as TGTGCCAGCAGCTTGGAGGGACTAGCGACAGATACGCAGTATTTT. Protein sequence: CASSLEGLATDTQYF.

This chain connects TRBV28 to TRBJ1-4; maybe TRBD1 (5 bases). CDR1 and CDR2 from the germline V gene are MDHEN and SYDVKM. The CDR3 runs 14 residues. Trimming removed 3 bases from V and 3 bases from J, with 8 bases in between. The DNA for the CDR3 is TGTGCCAGCAGTTTCGGGGGTGCTAATGAAAAACTGTTTTTT. It specifies CASSFGGANEKLFF.

V gene TRBV30 combines with J gene TRBJ2-7, with no clear D. The V gene lost 1 base and the J gene lost 12 bases, with 16 bases spanning the gap. The length of the CDR3 is 12 residues. Germline assignment: CDR1 GTSNPN and CDR2 SVGIG (reference sequence). The DNA for the CDR3 is TGTGCCTGGAGTGGGTCTTTCGGTGTTGGGTACTTC. It codes for CAWSGSFGVGYF.

The genes are TRBV29-1 and TRBJ2-3, with D perhaps given as TRBD1 or TRBD2 (5 bases each). Trimming cost V 3 bases and J 7 bases, with 14 bases left between them. Germline lookup yields CDR1 SQVTM and CDR2 ANQGSEA. This CDR3 has 13 amino acids. The CDR3 loop reads CSVEGVDRHTQYF. In DNA form, the CDR3 reads TGCAGCGTTGAGGGGGTGGACCGCCATACGCAGTATTTT.

The chain uses TRBV6-5 and TRBJ1-5; D might be TRBD1 (5 bases). The CDR3 has 14 amino acids. Trimming shortened V by 5 bases and J by 1 base, and 9 bases separated the two germline ends. Germline CDR1 is MNHEY and CDR2 is SVGAGI. Here the CDR3 reads CASSSRDSNQPQHF. DNA for the CDR3: TGTGCCAGCAGTAGCCGGGACAGCAATCAGCCCCAGCATTTT.

The gene calls are TRBV6-5 and TRBJ1-1, with D uncertain. The CDR3 spans 12 residues. CDR1 is MNHEY and CDR2 is SVGAGI in the germline V gene. The V end was cut by 4 bases, the J end by 5 bases, with 8 bases between. In nucleotides, the CDR3 is TGTGCCAGCAGTTTTCGGGGAACTGAAGCTTTCTTT. Amino acid sequence: CASSFRGTEAFF.

The chain recombines TRBV7-2 with TRBJ1-1; perhaps TRBD1 as D (6 bases). Germline V gives CDR1 SGHTA, CDR2 FQGNSA. The CDR3 extends over 14 amino acids. V lost 5 bases and J lost 7, with 17 bases in between. CDR3 in amino acids: CASSPLLGGGEAFF. CDR3 coding DNA: TGTGCCAGCAGCCCTCTATTAGGGGGAGGTGAAGCTTTCTTT.

In this sample, this clone turned up once. The rearrangement joins TRBV19 to TRBJ2-7; TRBD2 aligns across 8 bases. The CDR3 contains 15 residues. Germline assignment: CDR1 LNHDA and CDR2 SQIVND (reference sequence). Trimming took 3 bases from V and 2 from J; bases not matched to a gene: 6. The CDR3 protein is CASSILAGNAYEQYF. The CDR3 nucleotides are TGTGCCAGTAGTATCTTAGCGGGGAACGCCTACGAGCAGTACTTC.